Listed below are T cell receptor beta chains from one sample, sequenced in a study of blood T cell repertoires in COVID-19. Data came from immunoSEQ multiplex PCR; TCRdb stores just in-frame clones and leaves some out. The data contain some 150,000 clones, over 80% of them singletons. The sequencing input was peripheral blood. The source is a woman between 40 and 50 years old with active or convalescent COVID-19. CDR3s include the opening cysteine and the closing phenylalanine or tryptophan. A D gene is named only where the DNA matches it firmly. The size field is filled for only some rows; it gives once, few, many or a size class.

TRBJ1-5 . TRBV7-8 few CASSLGGDGLQPQHF TGTGCCAGCAGCCTTGGGGGGGACGGGCTTCAGCCCCAGCATTTT
TRBJ1-5 TRBD1 TRBV2 . CASNTGTGANQPQHF TGTGCCAGCAATACGGGTACAGGGGCCAATCAGCCCCAGCATTTT
TRBJ1-5 TRBD1 TRBV6-5 . CASSPLDRGAPHF TGTGCCAGCAGCCCGCTCGACAGGGGAGCCCCGCATTTT
TRBJ2-5 TRBD2 TRBV5-1 few CASSLAVGSGGETQYF TGCGCCAGCAGCTTGGCGGTTGGTAGCGGGGGAGAGACCCAGTACTTC
TRBJ2-5 . TRBV7-9 . CASSPRHEETQYF TGTGCCAGCAGCCCCAGACACGAAGAGACCCAGTACTTC
TRBJ1-1 . TRBV11-2 . CASAPQGNTEAFF TGTGCCAGCGCCCCCCAGGGGAACACTGAAGCTTTCTTT
TRBJ1-2 . TRBV11-2 . CASSSQMGGAAWYGYTF TGTGCCAGCAGCTCCCAAATGGGGGGGGCTGCTTGGTATGGCTACACCTTC
TRBJ2-7 . TRBV19 once CASSTGPSYEQYF TGTGCCAGTAGTACAGGTCCCTCCTACGAGCAGTACTTC
TRBJ1-4 TRBD1 TRBV4-1 . CASSQDRGQNEKLFF TGCGCCAGCAGCCAAGACAGGGGGCAAAATGAAAAACTGTTTTTT
TRBJ2-7 TRBD1 TRBV27 . CASSLSYRGWGYEQYF TGTGCCAGCAGTTTATCTTACAGGGGATGGGGCTACGAGCAGTACTTC
TRBJ2-5 TRBD2 TRBV9 . CASSVDVRAGGPGTQYF TGTGCCAGCAGCGTAGATGTCCGAGCGGGGGGGCCGGGGACCCAGTACTTC
TRBJ1-4 . TRBV4-1 . CASSPPSTTNEKLFF TGCGCCAGCAGCCCACCAAGCACAACTAATGAAAAACTGTTTTTT
TRBJ1-1 . TRBV11-2 . CASSSGMDRNTEAFF TGTGCCAGCAGCTCGGGGATGGACAGGAACACTGAAGCTTTCTTT
TRBJ2-3 . TRBV9 few CASSPRQARSETQYF TGTGCCAGCAGCCCACGACAGGCCCGGAGTGAGACGCAGTATTTT
TRBJ1-2 TRBD1 TRBV6-5 . CASSYITGGNYGYTF TGTGCCAGCAGTTACATCACAGGGGGCAACTATGGCTACACCTTC
TRBJ2-2 TRBD2 TRBV7-9 . CASSFLAGANTGELFF TGTGCCAGCAGCTTCCTAGCGGGAGCGAACACCGGGGAGCTGTTTTTT
TRBJ1-2 TRBD1 TRBV24-1 . CATSGSADRGNGYTF TGTGCCACCAGTGGCTCCGCGGACAGGGGAAATGGCTACACCTTC
TRBJ1-2 . TRBV5-1 . CASSLFAGRGYTF TGCGCCAGCAGCTTGTTCGCAGGGCGGGGCTACACCTTC
TRBJ2-3 TRBD2 TRBV9 . CASSVGLAGGPRTDTQYF TGTGCCAGCAGCGTGGGACTAGCGGGAGGGCCTCGGACAGATACGCAGTATTTT
TRBJ2-2 TRBD1 TRBV11-2 . CASSPDRGDTGELFF TGTGCCAGCAGTCCTGACAGGGGTGACACCGGGGAGCTGTTTTTT
TRBJ1-1 . TRBV11-2 . CASSLARGNTEAFF TGTGCCAGCAGCTTAGCTCGCGGGAACACTGAAGCTTTCTTT
TRBJ2-1 . TRBV14 . CASSHLSLNNEQFF TGTGCCAGCAGCCACCTAAGTTTGAACAATGAGCAGTTCTTC
TRBJ1-2 TRBD1 TRBV19 once CASSTGGFLYGYTF TGTGCCAGTTCGACAGGGGGGTTTCTCTATGGCTACACCTTC
TRBJ2-2 . TRBV9 . CASSVVRLGGTGELFF TGTGCCAGCAGCGTAGTTCGGTTGGGGGGAACCGGGGAGCTGTTTTTT
TRBJ1-1 . TRBV28 once CASSLFAGQNTEAFF TGTGCCAGCAGTTTATTCGCAGGCCAGAACACTGAAGCTTTCTTT
TRBJ1-1 TRBD1 TRBV28 many CASSSSGTGLIPAFF TGTGCCAGCAGTTCTTCCGGGACAGGCCTCATTCCGGCTTTCTTT
TRBJ1-4 TRBD1 TRBV27 . CASSLRGTGLSTNEKLFF TGTGCCAGCAGTTTAAGGGGGACAGGGCTTTCAACTAATGAAAAACTGTTTTTT
TRBJ1-5 . TRBV24-1 . CATSARVNQPQHF TGTGCCACCAGTGCCAGGGTCAATCAGCCCCAGCATTTT
TRBJ1-5 . TRBV7-2 . CASGIQGSNQPQHF TGTGCCAGCGGGATCCAGGGTAGCAATCAGCCCCAGCATTTT
TRBJ2-2 . TRBV5-1 . CASSSRTANTGELFF TGCGCCAGCAGCTCGCGGACAGCTAACACCGGGGAGCTGTTTTTT
TRBJ1-1 . TRBV2 . CASGHNTEAFF TGTGCCAGCGGGCATAACACTGAAGCTTTCTTT
TRBJ1-2 TRBD1 TRBV7-8 . CASSSGQGPGTF TGTGCCAGCAGCTCGGGACAGGGGCCTGGCACCTTC